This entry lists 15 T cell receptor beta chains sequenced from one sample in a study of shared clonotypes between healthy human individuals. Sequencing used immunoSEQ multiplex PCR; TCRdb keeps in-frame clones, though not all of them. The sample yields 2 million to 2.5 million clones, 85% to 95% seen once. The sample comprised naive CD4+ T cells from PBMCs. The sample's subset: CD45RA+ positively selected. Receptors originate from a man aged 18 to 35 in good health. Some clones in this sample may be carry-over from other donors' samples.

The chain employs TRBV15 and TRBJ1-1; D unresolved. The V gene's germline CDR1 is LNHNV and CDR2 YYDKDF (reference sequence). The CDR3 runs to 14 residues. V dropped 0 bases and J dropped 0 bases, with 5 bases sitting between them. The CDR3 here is CATSRDWVNTEAFF. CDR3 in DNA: TGTGCCACCAGCAGAGATTGGGTGAACACTGAAGCTTTCTTT.

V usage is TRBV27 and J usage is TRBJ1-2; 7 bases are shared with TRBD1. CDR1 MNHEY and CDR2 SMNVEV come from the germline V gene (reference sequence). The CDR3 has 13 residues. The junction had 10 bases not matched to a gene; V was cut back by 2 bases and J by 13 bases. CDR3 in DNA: TGTGCCAGCAGTTTAGGGAGAGGACAGGTTGGCACCTTC. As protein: CASSLGRGQVGTF.

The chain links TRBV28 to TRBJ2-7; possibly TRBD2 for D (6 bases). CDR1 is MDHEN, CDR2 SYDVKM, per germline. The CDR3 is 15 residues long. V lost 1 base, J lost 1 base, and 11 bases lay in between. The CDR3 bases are TGTGCCAGCAGTTTATCAGGGACTGTTTCCTACGAGCAGTACTTC. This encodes CASSLSGTVSYEQYF.

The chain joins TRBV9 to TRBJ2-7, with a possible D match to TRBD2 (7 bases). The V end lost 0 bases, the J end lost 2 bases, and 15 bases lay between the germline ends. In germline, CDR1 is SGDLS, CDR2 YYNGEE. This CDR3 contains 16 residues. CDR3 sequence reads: CASSVATGGATYEQYF. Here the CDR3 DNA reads TGTGCCAGCAGCGTAGCTACGGGGGGCGCAACCTACGAGCAGTACTTC.

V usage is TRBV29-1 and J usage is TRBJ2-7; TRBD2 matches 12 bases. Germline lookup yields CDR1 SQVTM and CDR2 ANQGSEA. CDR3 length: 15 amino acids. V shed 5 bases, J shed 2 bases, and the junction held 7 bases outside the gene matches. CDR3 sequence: CSVSGLAGGPYEQYF. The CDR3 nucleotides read TGCAGCGTTTCTGGTCTAGCGGGAGGGCCCTACGAGCAGTACTTC.

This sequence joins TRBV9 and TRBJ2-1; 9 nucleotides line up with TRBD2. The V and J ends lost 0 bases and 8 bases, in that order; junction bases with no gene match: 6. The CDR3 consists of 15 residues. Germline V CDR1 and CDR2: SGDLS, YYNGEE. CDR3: CASSVVAGGPHEQFF. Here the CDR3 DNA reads TGTGCCAGCAGCGTAGTTGCGGGAGGGCCCCATGAGCAGTTCTTC.

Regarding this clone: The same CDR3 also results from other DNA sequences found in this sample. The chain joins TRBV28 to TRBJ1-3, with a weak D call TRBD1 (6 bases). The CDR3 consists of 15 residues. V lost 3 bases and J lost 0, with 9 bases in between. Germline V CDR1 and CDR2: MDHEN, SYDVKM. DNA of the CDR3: TGTGCCAGCAGTTTTGGGGGCTACTCTGGAAACACCATATATTTT. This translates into CASSFGGYSGNTIYF. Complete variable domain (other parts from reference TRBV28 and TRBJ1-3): DVKVTQSSRYLVKRTGEKVFLECVQDMDHENMFWYRQDPGLGLRLIYFSYDVKMKEKGDIPEGYSVSREKKERFSLILESASTNQTSMYLCASSFGGYSGNTIYFGEGSWLTVV.

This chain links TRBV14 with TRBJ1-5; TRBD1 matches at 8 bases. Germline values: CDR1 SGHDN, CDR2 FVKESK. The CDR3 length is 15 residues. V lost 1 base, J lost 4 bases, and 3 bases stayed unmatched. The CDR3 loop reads CASSQGGQVNQPQHF. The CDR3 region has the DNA TGTGCCAGCAGCCAAGGGGGACAGGTAAATCAGCCCCAGCATTTT.

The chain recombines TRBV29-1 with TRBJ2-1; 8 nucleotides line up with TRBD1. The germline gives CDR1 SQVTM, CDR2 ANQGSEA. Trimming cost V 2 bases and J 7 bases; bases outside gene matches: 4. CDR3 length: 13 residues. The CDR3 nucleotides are TGCAGCGTTGAATTGGGACAGGTTAATGAGCAGTTCTTC. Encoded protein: CSVELGQVNEQFF.

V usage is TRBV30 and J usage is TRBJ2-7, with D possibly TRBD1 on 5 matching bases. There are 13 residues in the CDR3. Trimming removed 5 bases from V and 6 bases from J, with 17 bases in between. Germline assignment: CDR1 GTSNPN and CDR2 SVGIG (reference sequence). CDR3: CAWASGRVAEQYF. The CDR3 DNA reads TGTGCCTGGGCCTCCGGCAGGGTAGCCGAGCAGTACTTC.

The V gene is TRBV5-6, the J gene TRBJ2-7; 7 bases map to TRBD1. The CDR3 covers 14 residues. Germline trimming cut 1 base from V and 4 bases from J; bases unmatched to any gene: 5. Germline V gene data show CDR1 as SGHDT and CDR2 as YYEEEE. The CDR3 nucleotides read TGTGCCAGCAGCTTGTTTGGCAGGGGGTACGAGCAGTACTTC. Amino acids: CASSLFGRGYEQYF.

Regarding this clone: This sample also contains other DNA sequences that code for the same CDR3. DNA for the CDR3: TGTGCCAGTAGTCCGGGCCCGACCACTGAAGCTTTCTTT. Protein: CASSPGPTTEAFF. The genes are TRBV19 and TRBJ1-1; D remains unclear. CDR3 length equals 13 residues. From germline, CDR1 is LNHDA and CDR2 SQIVND (reference sequence). V was shortened by 5 bases and J by 4 bases, with 11 bases between the two germline ends. The full variable domain, rest sourced from reference TRBV19 and TRBJ1-1, is DGGITQSPKYLFRKEGQNVTLSCEQNLNHDAMYWYRQDPGQGLRLIYYSQIVNDFQKGDIAEGYSVSREKKESFPLTVTSAQKNPTAFYLCASSPGPTTEAFFGQGTRLTVV.

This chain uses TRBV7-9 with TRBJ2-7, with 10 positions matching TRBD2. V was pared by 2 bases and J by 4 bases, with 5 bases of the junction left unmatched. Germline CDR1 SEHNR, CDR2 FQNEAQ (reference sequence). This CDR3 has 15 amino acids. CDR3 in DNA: TGTGCCAGCAGCTTAAGCGGGAGGGAGAGATACGAGCAGTACTTC. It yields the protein CASSLSGRERYEQYF.

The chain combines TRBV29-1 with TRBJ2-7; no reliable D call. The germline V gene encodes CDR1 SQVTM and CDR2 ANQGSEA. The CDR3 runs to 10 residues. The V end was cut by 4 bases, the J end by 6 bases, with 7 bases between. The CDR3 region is CSVGASEQYF. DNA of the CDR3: TGCAGCGTTGGGGCCTCCGAGCAGTACTTC.

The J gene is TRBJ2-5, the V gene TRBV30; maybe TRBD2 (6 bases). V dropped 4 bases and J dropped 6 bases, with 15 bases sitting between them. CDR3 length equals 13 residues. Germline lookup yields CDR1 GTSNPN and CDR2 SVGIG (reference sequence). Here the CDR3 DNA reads TGTGCCTGGATTAGAAGTGGGGGGAAGACCCAGTACTTC. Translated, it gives CAWIRSGGKTQYF.